The clone carrying this TCR beta chain was observed a few times. The antigen is unknown. This sample was taken from a study of T-cell reconstitution after alpha-beta-depleted transplantation in children. Study findings and constraints: Two months or so post-transplant, alpha-beta T cells reportedly derived from several hundred expanded graft clones. It was surviving recipient T cells and thymic progenitors that gave some patients high TCRbeta diversity at day 60.

Unique molecular identifiers were used in preparing the TCRbeta library. TCRdb recomputed calls from the PCR reads with MiXCR, one row per CDR3 protein. The table shows fewer than 700,000 distinct CDR3 sequences, with over 10% occurring only once. Germline CDR1 is GTSNPN and CDR2 is SVGIG (reference sequence). V was shortened by 0 bases and J by 7 bases, with 12 bases between the two germline ends. CDR3 length: 14 residues. The J gene is TRBJ2-2, the V gene TRBV30; tentative D call: TRBD1 (6 bases). The sequencing used PBMCs, mostly from graft donor cells, collected 360 days after TCRalphabeta/CD19-depleted stem cell transplant. The clonotype originates from a male patient aged 10-17 years who had a stem cell transplant for acute myeloid leukemia, so the T cells may come from the graft donor. Here the CDR3 reads CAWSVNRADGELFF. The DNA of the CDR3 is TGTGCCTGGAGTGTAAACAGGGCGGACGGGGAGCTGTTTTTT.